The rows below give T cell receptor beta chains drawn from one sample of a study of blood T cell repertoires in COVID-19. The method was immunoSEQ multiplex PCR; TCRdb's version includes in-frame clones alone and lacks a portion of them. The profile covers 140,000 to 150,000 clones, with roughly 80% appearing a single time and around 16% taken by the ten largest. Sample: peripheral blood. These receptors were collected from a man aged 45-65 years with acute or convalescent COVID-19. Both conserved end residues are trimmed from each CDR3. Fields, in order: clone size, J gene, V gene, CDR3 protein. Some rows mark clone size as missing; the rest say once, few, many or name a class of expanded clone.

NA	TRBJ1-6	TRBV3-1/TRBV3-2	ASSHRTGIGNSPLH
NA	TRBJ1-4	TRBV18	ASSRTNVGQTTNEKLF
NA	TRBJ1-2	TRBV30	AWGRDRNYGYT
once	TRBJ1-1	TRBV5-1	ASSSGDRRNTEAF
NA	TRBJ2-7	TRBV3-1/TRBV3-2	ASSPAYEQY
NA	TRBJ1-1	TRBV11-2	ASSLGRGENTEAF
NA	TRBJ1-1	TRBV7-2	ASSRDRVTF
NA	TRBJ2-7	TRBV11-2	ASSRSYEQY
NA	TRBJ1-5	TRBV6-1	ASSERGPNQPQH
NA	TRBJ1-5	TRBV6-5	ASSAPIVPNQPQH
NA	TRBJ2-3	TRBV24-1	ATSRTGSTDTQY
NA	TRBJ2-2	TRBV5-1	ASSPRQGSGELF
few	TRBJ2-4	TRBV6-2/TRBV6-3	ASSYIRGGAGDIQY
NA	TRBJ1-3	TRBV24-1	ATSGTGGFGKDSGNTIY
once	TRBJ2-3	TRBV10-2	ASSESRGDTQY
NA	TRBJ1-1	TRBV29-1	SVALTGNTEAF
NA	TRBJ2-5	TRBV11-3	ASSLRTDRQETQY
many	TRBJ1-1	TRBV5-1	ASSSLGQNTEAF
NA	TRBJ2-5	TRBV14	ASSQGGRGEETQY
few	TRBJ1-3	TRBV30	AWSVRTGINTIY
NA	TRBJ2-3	TRBV5-4	ASSYQGTDTQY
NA	TRBJ1-1	TRBV20-1	SASNSQNTEAF
few	TRBJ2-7	TRBV19	ASTNTPGQAEAQY
once	TRBJ2-7	TRBV9	ASSPRRGDVFEQY
NA	TRBJ2-2	TRBV7-9	ASSPARGELF
NA	TRBJ2-3	TRBV11-2	ASSPGGSNTDTQY
NA	TRBJ2-2	TRBV10-1	ASSRDRLGELF
few	TRBJ2-5	TRBV7-7	ASSLKRGGLETQY
NA	TRBJ2-7	TRBV14	ASSRQGRAHEQY
NA	TRBJ2-3	TRBV5-1	ASSFGLAGGSSDTQY
NA	TRBJ1-1	TRBV3-1/TRBV3-2	ASSQDKAPSPEAF
NA	TRBJ2-1	TRBV30	AWAGGIYNEQF
NA	TRBJ1-1	TRBV28	ASSKRTGSSDKAF
NA	TRBJ2-3	TRBV14	ASSQLPGTSGGTDTQY
NA	TRBJ2-2	TRBV4-1	ASSRGTSGGSNTGELF
NA	TRBJ1-6	TRBV18	ASSLNRDRNSPLH
NA	TRBJ1-2	TRBV30	AWSEVLTGTDGYT
NA	TRBJ1-2	TRBV7-9	ASSLQGPGGNYGYT
NA	TRBJ1-6	TRBV9	ASSGGQSFSSLPLH
NA	TRBJ2-2	TRBV11-3	ASSPYPGQNTGELF
once	TRBJ2-5	TRBV29-1	SVFWTSGDQETQY
NA	TRBJ1-4	TRBV30	AWSDQYNEKLF
once	TRBJ1-1	TRBV27	ASSFRRDTDTEAF
NA	TRBJ1-2	TRBV29-1	SVDRGDVDYGYT
NA	TRBJ1-6	TRBV30	AWSTRRGNSPLH
NA	TRBJ2-1	TRBV7-8	ASSEGTSGYEQF
NA	TRBJ1-2	TRBV29-1	SVVQGAFGYT
NA	TRBJ2-1	TRBV9	ASSVGDSIYNEQF
NA	TRBJ1-1	TRBV6-4	ASSDTDRGTEAF
NA	TRBJ2-3	TRBV28	ASSGQLAGATDTQY
once	TRBJ1-1	TRBV7-8	ASSLRDTEAF
NA	TRBJ2-2	TRBV9	ASSPTTSGGASGELF
few	TRBJ1-1	TRBV23-1	ASSHPRVVENTEAF
NA	TRBJ1-1	TRBV4-1	ASSQVTGGWGEAF